One sample yielded the 15 T cell receptor beta chains listed below, sequenced in a study of T cell changes during pregnancy in multiple sclerosis (dated by TCRdb to the late 2010s). Libraries were constructed by the immunoSEQ multiplex PCR assay. In TCRdb, the immuneACCESS table is reduced to in-frame sequences with V and J assigned. These tables do not hold every clone; where another copy was compared, an unresolved V gene accounts for under half, and the others remain unexplained. In all, the sample holds about 97,000 clones, and approximately 90% of those were seen once. The leading ten clones occupy around 0.79% of the sample. The sequences come from peripheral blood, collected in the second trimester of pregnancy. Every receptor here comes from a female donor in good health, enrolled as a control in a pregnancy study.

The chain uses TRBV2 and TRBJ2-6, with D possibly TRBD2 on 5 matching bases. The CDR3 covers 15 residues. V was shortened by 7 bases and J by 0 bases, with 10 bases between the two germline ends. Germline lookup yields CDR1 SNHLY and CDR2 FYNNEI. The CDR3 region is CASTLEASGANVLTF. Written as DNA, the CDR3 is TGTGCCAGCACTCTGGAGGCCTCTGGGGCCAACGTCCTGACTTTC.

The genes are TRBV7-9 and TRBJ2-2, with D unclear. V dropped 1 base and J dropped 4 bases, with 7 bases sitting between them. Per the germline V gene, CDR1 is SEHNR and CDR2 is FQNEAQ (reference sequence). This CDR3 has 14 amino acids. The chain's CDR3 is CASSLVVGTGELFF. Written as DNA, the CDR3 is TGTGCCAGCAGCTTAGTGGTCGGCACCGGGGAGCTGTTTTTT. Full variable domain (outside the CDR3, taken from reference TRBV7-9 and TRBJ2-2): DTGVSQNPRHKITKRGQNVTFRCDPISEHNRLYWYRQTLGQGPEFLTYFQNEAQLEKSRLLSDRFSAERPKGSFSTLEIQRTEQGDSAMYLCASSLVVGTGELFFGEGSRLTVL.

This clone was recorded only once. The rearrangement joins TRBV27 to TRBJ1-1, with a tentative D call TRBD1 (5 bases). Germline V gives CDR1 MNHEY, CDR2 SMNVEV (reference sequence). The CDR3 is 16 residues long. V was pared by 0 bases and J by 0 bases, with 11 bases between. CDR3 amino acids: CASSLSYGGVNTEAFF. CDR3 nucleotides: TGTGCCAGCAGTTTATCATATGGGGGGGTGAACACTGAAGCTTTCTTT.

Here the CDR3 reads CASSLGARISSPLSYEQYF. The CDR3 DNA sequence: TGTGCCAGCAGCTTAGGGGCCAGGATCTCTTCTCCCCTCTCCTACGAGCAGTACTTC. The V gene is TRBV7-8, the J gene TRBJ2-7; D uncertain. Trimming removed 1 base at V and 0 bases at J, with 22 bases between. Germline V gene sequence: CDR1 SGHVS, CDR2 FQNEAQ. The length of the CDR3 is 19 residues.

The chain carries TRBV4-2 and TRBJ2-7, with 13 nucleotides matching TRBD2. J was trimmed by 4 bases and V by 2 bases; bases with no gene match: 8. The germline gives CDR1 LGHNA, CDR2 YNFKEQ. This CDR3 spans 17 amino acids. The CDR3 DNA follows: TGTGCCAGCAGCCAATCACTTGGACTAGCGGGGGTTTACGAGCAGTACTTC. Its translation is CASSQSLGLAGVYEQYF.

This chain joins TRBV27 and TRBJ1-1, with D perhaps matching TRBD1 (6 bases). Trimming took 7 bases from V and 6 from J, leaving 21 bases between them. The CDR3 is made up of 15 amino acids. Germline CDR1 MNHEY, CDR2 SMNVEV (reference sequence). CDR3 protein: CASTTRALQGAEAFF. In nucleotides, the CDR3 is TGTGCCAGCACTACCCGCGCGCTACAGGGTGCTGAAGCTTTCTTT.

This clone has only one observation. This chain uses TRBV5-1 with TRBJ2-7; tentative D call: TRBD1 (5 bases). V lost 2 bases, J lost 3 bases, and 12 bases lay in between. The CDR3 totals 14 residues. Germline values: CDR1 SGHRS, CDR2 YFSETQ. The CDR3 loop reads CASSLGDSNYEQYF. The DNA for the CDR3 is TGCGCCAGCAGCTTAGGAGACAGCAACTACGAGCAGTACTTC.

The rearrangement joins TRBV10-3 to TRBJ1-5, with 10 bases aligning to TRBD1. The CDR3 extends over 17 amino acids. The germline V gene encodes CDR1 ENHRY and CDR2 SYGVKD. The V and J ends lost 6 bases and 0 bases, in that order; junction bases with no gene match: 8. CDR3 protein: CAISRDRGSDSNQPQHF. Here the CDR3 DNA reads TGTGCCATCAGCCGGGACAGGGGCTCCGATAGCAATCAGCCCCAGCATTTT.

This sequence joins TRBV28 and TRBJ2-7, with 7 bases matching TRBD1. The CDR3 spans 13 residues. CDR1 is MDHEN, CDR2 SYDVKM, per germline. V was clipped by 8 bases and J by 5 bases; unmatched bases: 9. CDR3 loop: CASRLDRVHEQYF. CDR3 coding DNA: TGTGCCAGCCGGTTAGACAGGGTCCACGAGCAGTACTTC.

With respect to this clone: This sample also contains other DNA sequences that code for the same CDR3. The chain carries TRBV7-9 and TRBJ1-6; TRBD1 matches at 8 bases. Germline-derived CDR1 and CDR2 are SEHNR and FQNEAQ (reference sequence). The V segment lost 1 base and the J segment 3 bases; nucleotides outside the gene matches: 2. This CDR3 has 16 residues. Written as DNA, the CDR3 is TGTGCCAGCAGCTTAGGGACAGGGTTCTATAATTCACCCCTCCACTTT. Protein: CASSLGTGFYNSPLHF.

The gene calls are TRBV5-8 and TRBJ2-7; maybe TRBD1 (5 bases). The germline V and J ends were trimmed by 0 bases and 3 bases, with 10 bases remaining between them. The germline V gene encodes CDR1 SGHTS and CDR2 YDEGEE. The CDR3 spans 14 residues. For the CDR3, the DNA is TGTGCCAGCAGCTTGGGGGGCTACATCTACGAGCAGTACTTC. This translates into CASSLGGYIYEQYF.

The J gene is TRBJ2-7, the V gene TRBV5-4, with TRBD2 matching 10 bases. From germline, CDR1 is SGHNT and CDR2 YYREEE (reference sequence). The CDR3 is made up of 15 amino acids. The ends lost 3 bases at V and 9 bases at J; junction bases unmatched: 12. CDR3 residues: CASSSIAGGVPRQYF. The CDR3 DNA is TGTGCCAGCAGCTCAATAGCGGGGGGAGTTCCGAGGCAGTACTTC.

This clone was detected a few times. The chain employs TRBV4-3 and TRBJ2-3; the match to TRBD1 covers 10 bases. CDR3 size: 17 residues. The V and J ends lost 4 bases and 1 base, in that order; junction bases with no gene match: 8. The V gene's germline CDR1 is LGHNA and CDR2 YSLEER. For the CDR3, the DNA is TGCGCCAGCAGCCTCAGGGCCGGGACAGGGGGCACAGATACGCAGTATTTT. It codes for CASSLRAGTGGTDTQYF.

CDR3 region: CATSRDRGYGYTF. CDR3 bases: TGTGCCACCAGCAGAGATCGCGGCTATGGCTACACCTTC. The gene calls are TRBV15 and TRBJ1-2; D unclear. The CDR3 has 13 amino acids. The germline CDR1 and CDR2 sequences are LNHNV and YYDKDF (reference sequence). Trimming removed 0 bases from V and 4 bases from J, with 6 bases in between.

The chain joins TRBV7-9 to TRBJ1-1, with TRBD1 matching over 7 bases. Germline lookup yields CDR1 SEHNR and CDR2 FQNEAQ (reference sequence). V shed 5 bases, J shed 2 bases, and the junction held 5 bases outside the gene matches. The length of the CDR3 is 14 residues. DNA for the CDR3: TGTGCCAGCAGCCGGGGACAGTCCAACACTGAAGCTTTCTTT. Encoded protein: CASSRGQSNTEAFF.